This passage covers 11 T cell receptor beta chains from one sample sequenced in a study of control samples from healthy donors and cancer patients. The table came from immunoSEQ multiplex PCR; TCRdb's copy has only in-frame clones and leaves some out. The sample lists approximately 150,000 clones, roughly 94% occurring once. Sequenced: PBMCs. These receptors came from a man aged 60 to 75 with colorectal cancer.

The chain has TRBV5-1 and TRBJ1-1; no definite D call. There are 14 residues in the CDR3. Trimming shortened V by 0 bases and J by 0 bases, and 6 bases separated the two germline ends. Germline V gives CDR1 SGHRS, CDR2 YFSETQ. The CDR3 sequence is CASSLGNMNTEAFF. The DNA of the CDR3 is TGCGCCAGCAGCTTGGGTAATATGAACACTGAAGCTTTCTTT.

The J gene is TRBJ1-3, the V gene TRBV5-1; D is undetermined. This CDR3 has 17 amino acids. Trimming removed 4 bases at V and 1 base at J, with 18 bases between. Germline values: CDR1 SGHRS, CDR2 YFSETQ. The CDR3 DNA sequence: TGCGCCAGCAGCCCACGCTCCGGGAGCCCTTCTGGAAACACCATATATTTT. It specifies CASSPRSGSPSGNTIYF.

This CDR3 reads CASSFSLYRGRAYNEQFF. The CDR3 DNA follows: TGTGCCAGCAGCTTTTCCTTATATCGGGGGCGGGCCTACAATGAGCAGTTCTTC. V usage is TRBV7-9 and J usage is TRBJ2-1; D may be TRBD1 or TRBD2 (6 bases each). Trimming shortened V by 3 bases and J by 2 bases, and 20 bases separated the two germline ends. CDR1 and CDR2 from the germline V gene are SEHNR and FQNEAQ (reference sequence). The CDR3 is 18 amino acids. The full variable domain, its missing parts supplied by reference TRBV7-9 and TRBJ2-1, is DTGVSQNPRHKITKRGQNVTFRCDPISEHNRLYWYRQTLGQGPEFLTYFQNEAQLEKSRLLSDRFSAERPKGSFSTLEIQRTEQGDSAMYLCASSFSLYRGRAYNEQFFGPGTRLTVL.

This clone turned up a few times. The CDR3 sequence is CASSYGGNSPLHF. The CDR3 DNA follows: TGTGCCAGTAGTTACGGTGGGAATTCACCCCTCCACTTT. The chain recombines TRBV19 with TRBJ1-6; D gene uncertain. CDR3 length: 13 amino acids. Trimming took 5 bases from V and 7 from J, leaving 9 bases between them. Germline lookup yields CDR1 LNHDA and CDR2 SQIVND (reference sequence). Supplemented by reference TRBV19 and TRBJ1-6, the full variable domain reads DGGITQSPKYLFRKEGQNVTLSCEQNLNHDAMYWYRQDPGQGLRLIYYSQIVNDFQKGDIAEGYSVSREKKESFPLTVTSAQKNPTAFYLCASSYGGNSPLHFGNGTRLTVT.

The gene calls are TRBV27 and TRBJ1-4; no definite D call. V was clipped by 2 bases and J by 7 bases, with 2 bases between them. The CDR3 extends over 11 amino acids. Germline CDR1 is MNHEY and CDR2 is SMNVEV (reference sequence). The CDR3 nucleotides read TGTGCCAGCAGTTTAGGTGAAAAACTGTTTTTT. Its translation is CASSLGEKLFF.

This clone was observed a single time. V usage is TRBV11-2 and J usage is TRBJ2-7; the match to TRBD1 covers 11 bases. The trim removed 6 bases at V and 2 bases at J, leaving 12 bases unmatched. The CDR3 spans 17 residues. Germline assignment: CDR1 SGHAT and CDR2 FQNNGV. CDR3 amino acids: CASRSSWGQGDAYEQYF. The CDR3 nucleotides are TGTGCCAGCAGATCCTCCTGGGGACAGGGGGACGCCTACGAGCAGTACTTC. Complete variable domain (other parts from reference TRBV11-2 and TRBJ2-7): EAGVAQSPRYKIIEKRQSVAFWCNPISGHATLYWYQQILGQGPKLLIQFQNNGVVDDSQLPKDRFSAERLKGVDSTLKIQPAKLEDSAVYLCASRSSWGQGDAYEQYFGPGTRLTVT.

This chain connects TRBV19 to TRBJ1-5; D perhaps matches TRBD1 (5 bases). The CDR3 length is 15 residues. CDR1 LNHDA and CDR2 SQIVND come from the germline V gene (reference sequence). V was cut by 7 bases and J by 6 bases, with 19 bases left in between. The CDR3 DNA sequence: TGTGCCAGTACCCCCGGGGGGAGTCACGCTCAGCCCCAGCATTTT. The encoded protein is CASTPGGSHAQPQHF. The variable domain in full, completed from reference TRBV19 and TRBJ1-5, reads DGGITQSPKYLFRKEGQNVTLSCEQNLNHDAMYWYRQDPGQGLRLIYYSQIVNDFQKGDIAEGYSVSREKKESFPLTVTSAQKNPTAFYLCASTPGGSHAQPQHFGDGTRLSIL.

The CDR3 DNA reads as TGTGCCTGGAGTGTCATCGGGGGCACTGAAGCTTTCTTT. It specifies CAWSVIGGTEAFF. The gene calls are TRBV30 and TRBJ1-1; a possible D gene is TRBD1 (5 bases). Trimming removed 0 bases from V and 4 bases from J, with 9 bases in between. The germline V gene encodes CDR1 GTSNPN and CDR2 SVGIG (reference sequence). CDR3 size: 13 residues.

The rearrangement uses TRBV5-4 and TRBJ2-5, with a possible D match to TRBD1 (5 bases). CDR1 SGHNT and CDR2 YYREEE come from the germline V gene (reference sequence). V dropped 4 bases and J dropped 4 bases, with 11 bases sitting between them. This CDR3 region has 13 residues. Written as DNA, the CDR3 is TGTGCCAGCAGCCACCCCGACAGAGAGACCCAGTACTTC. This gives the protein CASSHPDRETQYF.

This clone has a single count. This chain joins TRBV5-4 and TRBJ2-5; 12 nucleotides agree with TRBD1. The CDR3 spans 16 residues. With V trimmed by 6 bases and J by 4 bases, 10 bases remained unmatched. The germline gives CDR1 SGHNT, CDR2 YYREEE (reference sequence). Written as DNA, the CDR3 is TGTGCCAGCACCCGTGGTCTGGGACAGGGGGCAGAGACCCAGTACTTC. Protein sequence: CASTRGLGQGAETQYF.

This rearrangement joins TRBV10-3 to TRBJ1-2; the match to TRBD1 covers 9 bases. Trimming cost V 6 bases and J 2 bases; bases outside gene matches: 13. This CDR3 has 17 amino acids. The germline V gene has CDR1 ENHRY and CDR2 SYGVKD. CDR3 residues: CAIRGPGQGHQNYGYTF. Written as DNA, the CDR3 is TGTGCCATCAGGGGCCCGGGACAGGGCCACCAAAACTATGGCTACACCTTC.